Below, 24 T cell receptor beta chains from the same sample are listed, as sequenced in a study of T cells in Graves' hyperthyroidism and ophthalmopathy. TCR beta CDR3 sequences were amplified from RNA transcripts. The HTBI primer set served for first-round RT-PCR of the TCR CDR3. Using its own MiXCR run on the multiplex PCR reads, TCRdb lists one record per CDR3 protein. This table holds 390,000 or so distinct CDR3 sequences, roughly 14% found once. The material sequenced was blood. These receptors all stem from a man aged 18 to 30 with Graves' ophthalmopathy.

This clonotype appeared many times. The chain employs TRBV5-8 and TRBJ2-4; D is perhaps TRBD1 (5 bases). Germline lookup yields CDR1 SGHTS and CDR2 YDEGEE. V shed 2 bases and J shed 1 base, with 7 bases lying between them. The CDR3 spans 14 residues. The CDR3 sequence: CASSLKGAKNIQYF. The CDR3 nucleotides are TGTGCCAGCAGCTTAAAGGGGGCCAAAAACATTCAGTACTTC.

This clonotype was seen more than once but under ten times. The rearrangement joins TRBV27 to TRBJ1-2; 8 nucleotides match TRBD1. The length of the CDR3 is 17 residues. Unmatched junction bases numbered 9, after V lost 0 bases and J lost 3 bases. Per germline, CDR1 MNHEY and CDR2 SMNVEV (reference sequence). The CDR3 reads CASSLSSPGGAYYGYTF. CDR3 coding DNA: TGTGCCAGCAGTTTATCTAGTCCAGGGGGCGCTTACTATGGCTACACCTTC.

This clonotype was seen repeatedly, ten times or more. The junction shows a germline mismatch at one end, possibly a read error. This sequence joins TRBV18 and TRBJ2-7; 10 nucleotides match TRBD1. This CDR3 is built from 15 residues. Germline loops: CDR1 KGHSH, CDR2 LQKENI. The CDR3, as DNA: TGTGCCAGCTCCCCACTCCGGGACAGGGGCGGCGAGCAGTACTTC. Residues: CASSPLRDRGGEQYF.

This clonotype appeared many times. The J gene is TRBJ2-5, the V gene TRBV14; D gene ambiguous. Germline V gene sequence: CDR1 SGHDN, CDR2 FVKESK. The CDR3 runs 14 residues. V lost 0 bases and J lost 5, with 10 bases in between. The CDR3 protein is CASSQDGMRETQYF. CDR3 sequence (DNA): TGTGCCAGCAGCCAAGATGGTATGCGGGAGACCCAGTACTTC.

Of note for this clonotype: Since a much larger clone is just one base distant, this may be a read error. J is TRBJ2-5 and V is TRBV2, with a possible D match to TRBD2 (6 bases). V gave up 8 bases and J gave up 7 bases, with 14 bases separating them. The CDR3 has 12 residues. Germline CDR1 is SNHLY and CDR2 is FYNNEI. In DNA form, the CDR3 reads TGTGCCAGCGCTGGCGGGGTGGGGACCCAGTACTTC. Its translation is CASAGGVGTQYF.

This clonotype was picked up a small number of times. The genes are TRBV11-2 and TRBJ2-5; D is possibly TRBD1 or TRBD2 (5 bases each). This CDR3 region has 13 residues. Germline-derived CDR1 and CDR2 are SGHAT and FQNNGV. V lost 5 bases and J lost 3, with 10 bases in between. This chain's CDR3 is CASSRQREETQYF. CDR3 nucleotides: TGTGCCAGCAGCCGACAGAGGGAAGAGACCCAGTACTTC.

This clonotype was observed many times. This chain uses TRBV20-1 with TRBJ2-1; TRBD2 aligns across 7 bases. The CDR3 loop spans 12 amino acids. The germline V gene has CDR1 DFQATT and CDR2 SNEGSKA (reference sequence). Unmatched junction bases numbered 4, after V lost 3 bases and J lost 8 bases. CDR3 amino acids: CSARAREYEQFF. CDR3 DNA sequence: TGCAGTGCTAGGGCGCGGGAGTATGAGCAGTTCTTC.

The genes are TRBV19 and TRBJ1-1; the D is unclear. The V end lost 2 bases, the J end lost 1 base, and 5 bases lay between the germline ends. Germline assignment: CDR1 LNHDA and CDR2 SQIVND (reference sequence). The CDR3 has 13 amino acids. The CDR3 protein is CASSIYGNTEAFF. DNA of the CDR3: TGTGCCAGTAGTATATACGGGAACACTGAAGCTTTCTTT.

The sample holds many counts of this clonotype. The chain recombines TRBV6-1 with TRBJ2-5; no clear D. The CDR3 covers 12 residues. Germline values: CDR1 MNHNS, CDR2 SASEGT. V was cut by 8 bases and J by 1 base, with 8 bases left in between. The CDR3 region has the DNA TGTGCCAGCGCGAGATTCCAAGAGACCCAGTACTTC. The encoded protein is CASARFQETQYF.

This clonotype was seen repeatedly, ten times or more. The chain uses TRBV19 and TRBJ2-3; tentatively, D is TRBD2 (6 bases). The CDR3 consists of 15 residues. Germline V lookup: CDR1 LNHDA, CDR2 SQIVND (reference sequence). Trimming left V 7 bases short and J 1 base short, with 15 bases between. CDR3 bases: TGTGCCAGTATGGGTTATGGCGGGGGCACAGATACGCAGTATTTT. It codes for CASMGYGGGTDTQYF.

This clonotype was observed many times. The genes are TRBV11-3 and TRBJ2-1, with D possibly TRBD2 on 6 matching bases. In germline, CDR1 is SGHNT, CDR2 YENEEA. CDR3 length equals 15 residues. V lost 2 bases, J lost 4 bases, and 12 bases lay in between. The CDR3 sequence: CASSLSRGGYNEQFF. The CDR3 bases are TGTGCCAGCAGCTTATCGCGTGGGGGGTACAATGAGCAGTTCTTC.

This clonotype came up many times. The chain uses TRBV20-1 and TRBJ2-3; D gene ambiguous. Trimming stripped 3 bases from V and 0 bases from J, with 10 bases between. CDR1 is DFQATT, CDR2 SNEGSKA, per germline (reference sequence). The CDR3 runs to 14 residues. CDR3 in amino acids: CSARSLTSTDTQYF. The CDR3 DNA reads TGCAGTGCTAGGAGTCTAACAAGCACAGATACGCAGTATTTT.

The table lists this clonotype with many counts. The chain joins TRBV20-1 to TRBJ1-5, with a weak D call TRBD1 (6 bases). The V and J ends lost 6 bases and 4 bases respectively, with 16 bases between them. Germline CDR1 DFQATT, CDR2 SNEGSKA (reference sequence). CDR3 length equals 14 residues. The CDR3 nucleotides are TGCAGTGCCGAAAACGACAGGTCTAATCAGCCCCAGCATTTT. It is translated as CSAENDRSNQPQHF.

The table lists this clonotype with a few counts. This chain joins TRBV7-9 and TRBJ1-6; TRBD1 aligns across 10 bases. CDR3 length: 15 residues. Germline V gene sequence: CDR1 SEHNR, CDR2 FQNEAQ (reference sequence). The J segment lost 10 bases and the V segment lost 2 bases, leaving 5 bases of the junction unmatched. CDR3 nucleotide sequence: TGTGCCAGCAGCTTAAGACAGGGGGCAGAATCACCCCTCCACTTT. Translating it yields CASSLRQGAESPLHF.

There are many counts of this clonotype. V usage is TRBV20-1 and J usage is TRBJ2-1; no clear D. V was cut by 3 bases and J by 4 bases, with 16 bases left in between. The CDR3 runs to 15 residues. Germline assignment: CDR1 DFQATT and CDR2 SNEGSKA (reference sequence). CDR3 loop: CSASSPKDLYNEQFF. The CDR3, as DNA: TGCAGTGCTAGTTCCCCCAAAGACCTTTACAATGAGCAGTTCTTC.

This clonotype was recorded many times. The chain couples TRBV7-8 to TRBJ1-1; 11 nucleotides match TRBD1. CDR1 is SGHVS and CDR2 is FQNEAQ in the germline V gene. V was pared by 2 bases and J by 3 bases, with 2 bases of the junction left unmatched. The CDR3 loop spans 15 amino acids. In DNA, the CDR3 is TGTGCCAGCAGCTTATCGGGACAGGGGGACACTGAAGCTTTCTTT. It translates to CASSLSGQGDTEAFF. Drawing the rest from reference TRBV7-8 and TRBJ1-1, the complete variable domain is GAGVSQSPRYKVAKRGQDVALRCDPISGHVSLFWYQQALGQGPEFLTYFQNEAQLDKSGLPSDRFFAERPEGSVSTLKIQRTQQEDSAVYLCASSLSGQGDTEAFFGQGTRLTVV.

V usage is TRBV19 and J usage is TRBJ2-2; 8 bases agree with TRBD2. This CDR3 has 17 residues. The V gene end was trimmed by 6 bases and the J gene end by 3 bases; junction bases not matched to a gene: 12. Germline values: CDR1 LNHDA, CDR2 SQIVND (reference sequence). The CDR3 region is CASRLSAGGRYTGELFF. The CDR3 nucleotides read TGTGCCAGTAGGCTCTCGGCGGGAGGAAGGTACACCGGGGAGCTGTTTTTT.

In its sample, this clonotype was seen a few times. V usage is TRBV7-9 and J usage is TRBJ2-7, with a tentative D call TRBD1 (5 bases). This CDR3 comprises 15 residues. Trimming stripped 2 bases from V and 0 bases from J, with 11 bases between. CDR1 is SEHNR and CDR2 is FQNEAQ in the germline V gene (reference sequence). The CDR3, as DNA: TGTGCCAGCAGCTTAATGAACAGGTCCTCCTACGAGCAGTACTTC. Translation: CASSLMNRSSYEQYF.

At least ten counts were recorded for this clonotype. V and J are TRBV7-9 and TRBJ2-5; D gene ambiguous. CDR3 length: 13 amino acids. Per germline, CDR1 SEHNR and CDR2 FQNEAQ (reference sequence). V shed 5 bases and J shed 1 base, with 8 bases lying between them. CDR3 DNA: TGTGCCAGCAGCACCCCTACCCAAGAGACCCAGTACTTC. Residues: CASSTPTQETQYF.

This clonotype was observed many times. The CDR3 is CATSRESGMNNSPLHF. The CDR3 DNA follows: TGTGCCACCAGCAGAGAGTCGGGGATGAATAATTCACCCCTCCACTTT. The V gene is TRBV15, the J gene TRBJ1-6; no clear D gene. Trimming took off 0 bases at V and 5 bases at J, with 11 bases between the two ends. This CDR3 has 16 amino acids. The germline gives CDR1 LNHNV, CDR2 YYDKDF (reference sequence).

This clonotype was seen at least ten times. CDR3 DNA sequence: TGTGCCAGTAGCCAGGATTTCGACTATGGCTACACCTTC. Its protein product is CASSQDFDYGYTF. The V and J genes are TRBV6-1 and TRBJ1-2; D is unresolved. Per the germline V gene, CDR1 is MNHNS and CDR2 is SASEGT. There are 13 residues in the CDR3. The V end was cut by 9 bases, the J end by 3 bases, with 14 bases between.

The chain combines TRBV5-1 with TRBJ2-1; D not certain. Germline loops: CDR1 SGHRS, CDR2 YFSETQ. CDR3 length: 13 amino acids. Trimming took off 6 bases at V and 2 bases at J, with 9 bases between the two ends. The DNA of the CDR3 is TGCGCCAGCACCCTAGGCACCTACAATGAGCAGTTCTTC. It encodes CASTLGTYNEQFF.

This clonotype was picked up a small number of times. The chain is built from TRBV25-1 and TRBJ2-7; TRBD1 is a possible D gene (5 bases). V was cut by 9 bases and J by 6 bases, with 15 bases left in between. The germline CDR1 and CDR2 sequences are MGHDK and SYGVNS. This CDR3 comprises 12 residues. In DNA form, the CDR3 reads TGTGCCAGTGGGGCGTCGTGGGCCGAGCAGTACTTC. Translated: CASGASWAEQYF.

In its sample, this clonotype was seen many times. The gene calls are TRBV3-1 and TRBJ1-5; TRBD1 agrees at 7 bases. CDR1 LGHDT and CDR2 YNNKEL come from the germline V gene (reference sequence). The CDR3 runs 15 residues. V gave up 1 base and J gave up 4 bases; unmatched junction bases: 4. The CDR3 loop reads CASSQAGGANQPQHF. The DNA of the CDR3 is TGTGCCAGCAGCCAAGCAGGGGGGGCGAATCAGCCCCAGCATTTT. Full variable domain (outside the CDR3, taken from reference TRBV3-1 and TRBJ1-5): DTAVSQTPKYLVTQMGNDKSIKCEQNLGHDTMYWYKQDSKKFLKIMFSYNNKELIINETVPNRFSPKSPDKAHLNLHINSLELGDSAVYFCASSQAGGANQPQHFGDGTRLSIL.